The T cell receptor (beta chain) under discussion was sequenced for a study of graft-versus-host responses after intestinal transplantation (dated by TCRdb to the early 2020s). Regarding the study in general: The transplants that recipients got were multivisceral, liver-intestinal, or isolated intestinal. All recipients received anti-thymocyte globulin induction followed by maintenance tacrolimus and steroids for around three years. Bulk TCR-beta CDR3 sequencing was used to track graft-versus-host and host-versus-graft alloreactive T cell clones in the graft, circulation and bone marrow after intestinal transplantation. To identify alloreactive clones, pre-transplant mixed lymphocyte reaction products were sequenced and compared with unstimulated pre-transplant donor and recipient T cells. The cohort enrolled some 25 intestinal transplant recipients including one retransplant, and a few patients lacking pretransplant specimens were excluded. A peak of at least 4% donor T cells among recipient peripheral blood mononuclear cells was the definition used for donor T cell macrochimerism. Rather than going through the commercial service, samples from a few later patients were sequenced in-house on an Illumina MiSeq and processed with MiXCR.

Overall results and qualifications from the work: In patients with donor T cell macrochimerism, the allografts had high GvH to HvG T cell clonal ratios. Early after transplant, peak levels of circulating GvH clones were associated with declines in HvG clones. Conclusions were limited by the relatively low number and heterogeneity of intestinal transplant patients. GvH clones were detected in recipient bone marrow, and some of these GvH clones were observed earlier in ileal mucosa or blood, consistent with an intestinal mucosal origin.

The library was prepared using the immunoSEQ multiplex PCR assay. For most patients, genomic DNA was isolated with the Qiagen DNeasy Blood and Tissue Kit and sent frozen to Adaptive Biotechnologies for TCR sequencing. High-throughput TCR-beta CDR3 sequencing of genomic DNA from most patients was performed by Adaptive Biotechnologies. The study's own analysis went as follows. Adaptive's ImmunoSEQ software supplied the TCR sequencing data for under 20 patients, while MiXCR and VDJtools were used to process a few other patients. To correct CD4 versus CD8 sorting errors, sequences present in both subsets at a frequency ratio below 5:1 were removed. CDR3 nucleotide sequences shared by donor and recipient were removed because the origin of these sequences could not be assigned. At least 2-fold expansion over unstimulated cells and a minimum CFSE-low frequency of 0.002% (template counts) or 0.001% (read counts) were required for clones to be classified as alloreactive. Mappable clones were those detected in sequenced pre-transplant spleen, lymph node, or MLR CFSE-low populations of the donor or recipient. Cumulative frequency of alloreactive clones was calculated as a percentage of all sequences weighted by copy number. The immuneACCESS repertoire file appears here via TCRdb, limited to in-frame rearrangements. These files lack a portion of the clones; in checked studies, under half of the deficit traces to unresolved V genes, and the cause of the others is not known. V, J and clone size derive from that table, while D and trimming were established from the DNA sequence. The table for this sample lists some 88,000 clones; under 95% of them were counted only once. The top ten constitute 1.5% to 2% of the sample.

Via the germline V gene, CDR1 is MNHEY and CDR2 SVGAGI. From its cysteine to its phenylalanine, the CDR3 spans 14 amino acids. Kept here is only the CDR3 DNA, which spans 42 bases and is read in frame from base 1. The junction shows trimming of 2 bases on V and 5 bases on J, and the gene matches do not reach 4 bases of it. The time point label corresponds to: cells obtained before transplantation from donor or recipient. CD3+CD4+ and CD3+CD8+ populations were FACS-sorted from unstimulated pre-transplant donor and recipient cells taken from spleen or lymph nodes. To note about this clone: Its antigen has not been determined. Per-base quality was not reported, and no clone a single base away is much larger than it.

This chain is built from TRBV6-5 and TRBJ2-3; TRBD2 agrees with 7 junctional bases. The sequence was obtained from a human donor who received an intestinal transplant. The starting material was unstimulated CD8+ T cells sorted from spleen or lymph node cells, obtained before intestinal transplant. The nucleotide sequence is TGTGCCAGCAGTTACGGGGGGGTTTTAGATACGCAGTATTTT. Protein translation: CASSYGGVLDTQYF.